Below are 3 T cell receptor beta chains sequenced from a single sample in a study of T cell responses to AZD1222 COVID-19 vaccine. Generated by immunoSEQ multiplex PCR, the TCRdb table keeps only in-frame clones and is missing some. The table lists 150,000 to 200,000 clones, approximately 90% of them singletons. This material consisted of peripheral blood, taken 28 days after the second AZD1222 dose. The origin of the receptors is an adult who received the AZD1222 COVID-19 vaccine.

The chain joins TRBV27 to TRBJ2-7; D might be TRBD1 or TRBD2, each matching 5 bases. CDR1 is MNHEY, CDR2 SMNVEV, per germline (reference sequence). Trimming pared 2 bases from V and 5 bases from J, leaving 16 bases between. The CDR3 is made up of 15 amino acids. The DNA for the CDR3 is TGTGCCAGCAGTTTACGATCCGGGACGAATGACGAGCAGTACTTC. It yields the protein CASSLRSGTNDEQYF.

The chain couples TRBV28 to TRBJ1-4; 9 nucleotides line up with TRBD1. The CDR3 covers 14 residues. The germline V gene has CDR1 MDHEN and CDR2 SYDVKM. Trimming took 3 bases from V and 6 from J; bases not matched to a gene: 2. The CDR3 DNA sequence: TGTGCCAGCAGTTTGACAGGGGGTGATGAAAAACTGTTTTTT. It yields the protein CASSLTGGDEKLFF.

This clone was found once. This sequence joins TRBV2 and TRBJ1-5, with 7 nucleotides matching TRBD1. Germline V lookup: CDR1 SNHLY, CDR2 FYNNEI. Trimming cost V 8 bases and J 0 bases; bases outside gene matches: 4. The CDR3 length is 14 residues. The CDR3 spells CASVGDSSNQPQHF. CDR3 DNA sequence: TGTGCCAGCGTGGGGGACAGTAGCAATCAGCCCCAGCATTTT.